Below are 6 T cell receptor beta chains sequenced from a single sample in a study of blood T cell repertoires in COVID-19. Repertoires were generated with immunoSEQ multiplex PCR, while TCRdb's copy carries only in-frame clones and drops some. The sample yields approximately 65,000 clones, about 88% seen once. Sequenced: peripheral blood. These receptors were collected from a human donor in a cohort sampled during active COVID-19.

This chain connects TRBV3-1 (or the pseudogene TRBV3-2) to TRBJ1-6; D remains ambiguous. Germline CDR1 reads LGHDT; CDR2 reads YNNKEL (reference sequence). V lost 4 bases and J 3 bases, leaving 7 bases between the germline ends. The CDR3 length is 14 residues. The CDR3 nucleotides are TGTGCCAGCAGCCGAGACATCTATAATTCACCCCTCCACTTT. This encodes CASSRDIYNSPLHF.

This clone was picked up one time. The chain carries TRBV7-2 and TRBJ1-1; D remains ambiguous. Germline-derived CDR1 and CDR2 are SGHTA and FQGNSA. The V end was cut by 5 bases, the J end by 1 base, with 11 bases between. The CDR3 is made up of 14 amino acids. Written as DNA, the CDR3 is TGTGCCAGCAGCCCAACCAGGCCGAACACTGAAGCTTTCTTT. It encodes CASSPTRPNTEAFF.

DNA for the CDR3: TGCAGCGGGAGGACAGGGTACAATGAGCAGTTCTTC. It translates to CSGRTGYNEQFF. The chain is built from TRBV29-1 and TRBJ2-1; TRBD1 agrees at 8 bases. This CDR3 comprises 12 residues. V gave up 7 bases and J gave up 4 bases; unmatched junction bases: 3. In germline, CDR1 is SQVTM, CDR2 ANQGSEA.

The chain uses TRBV5-5 and TRBJ1-5; D perhaps matches TRBD1 (6 bases). Deletions cut 2 bases from V and 9 bases from J, with 15 bases between. The CDR3 consists of 14 residues. CDR1 and CDR2 from the germline V gene are SGHKS and YYEKEE (reference sequence). The chain's CDR3 is CASSFGQPEMPQHF. The DNA of the CDR3 is TGTGCCAGCAGCTTTGGACAGCCCGAGATGCCCCAGCATTTT.

The genes are TRBV14 and TRBJ2-2; possibly TRBD2 for D (6 bases). The CDR3 runs to 17 residues. From germline, CDR1 is SGHDN and CDR2 FVKESK. V was clipped by 4 bases and J by 0 bases, with 15 bases between them. The CDR3: CASSRQLASANTGELFF. CDR3 DNA sequence: TGTGCCAGCAGCCGACAACTAGCTTCAGCGAACACCGGGGAGCTGTTTTTT.

The V call is TRBV7-2, the J call TRBJ2-2; D perhaps matches TRBD1 (6 bases). This CDR3 has 15 amino acids. Germline CDR1 reads SGHTA; CDR2 reads FQGNSA. V was clipped by 3 bases and J by 6 bases, with 14 bases between them. The CDR3 loop reads CASSFTSGVAGELFF. DNA of the CDR3: TGTGCCAGCAGCTTTACGTCAGGGGTCGCCGGGGAGCTGTTTTTT. The full variable domain, rest sourced from reference TRBV7-2 and TRBJ2-2, is GAGVSQSPSNKVTEKGKDVELRCDPISGHTALYWYRQSLGQGLEFLIYFQGNSAPDKSGLPSDRFSAERTGGSVSTLTIQRTQQEDSAVYLCASSFTSGVAGELFFGEGSRLTVL.